These 23 T cell receptor beta chains share one sample of origin, sequenced in a study of T cells in localized non-small cell lung cancer. Assay: immunoSEQ multiplex PCR; the TCRdb copy retains only in-frame clones and omits some. The table shows some 33,000 clones, with about 90% occurring only once. The material sequenced was PBMCs, taken before any cancer treatment. These receptors all come from a man aged 35 to 69 with stage II lung adenocarcinoma.

V is TRBV7-8 and J is TRBJ2-3, with D perhaps TRBD2 (6 bases). Trimming pared 5 bases from V and 4 bases from J, leaving 19 bases between. Germline V CDR1 and CDR2: SGHVS, FQNEAQ. CDR3 length: 16 residues. CDR3 bases: TGTGCCAGCAGCCGCGCGGGGCTAGTCAGGTCAGATACGCAGTATTTT. Translating it yields CASSRAGLVRSDTQYF. The full variable domain, with the rest looked up from reference TRBV7-8 and TRBJ2-3, is GAGVSQSPRYKVAKRGQDVALRCDPISGHVSLFWYQQALGQGPEFLTYFQNEAQLDKSGLPSDRFFAERPEGSVSTLKIQRTQQEDSAVYLCASSRAGLVRSDTQYFGPGTRLTVL.

The chain carries TRBV11-3 and TRBJ1-1, with D possibly matching TRBD1 (6 bases). The CDR3 extends over 15 amino acids. Germline V gene data show CDR1 as SGHNT and CDR2 as YENEEA. Trimming shortened V by 3 bases and J by 1 base, and 12 bases separated the two germline ends. CDR3 nucleotide sequence: TGTGCCAGCAGCTTTCTCACAGGGAAGAACACTGAAGCTTTCTTT. Translation: CASSFLTGKNTEAFF.

The chain carries TRBV18 and TRBJ2-3; possible D gene TRBD1, 5 bases. CDR1 KGHSH and CDR2 LQKENI come from the germline V gene. There are 15 residues in the CDR3. Trimming shortened V by 6 bases and J by 3 bases, and 16 bases separated the two germline ends. CDR3 residues: CASSLTLDRTDTQYF. The CDR3 DNA reads TGTGCCAGCTCCCTCACCTTAGACAGAACAGATACGCAGTATTTT.

This chain links TRBV9 with TRBJ2-2, with D perhaps TRBD1 (6 bases). Germline loops: CDR1 SGDLS, CDR2 YYNGEE. The CDR3 consists of 17 residues. V was shortened by 0 bases and J by 6 bases, with 18 bases between the two germline ends. CDR3 nucleotides: TGTGCCAGCAGCGTAGATTCAGGGGTGGCAAAGCCCGGGGAGCTGTTTTTT. This sequence encodes CASSVDSGVAKPGELFF.

The rearrangement uses TRBV9 and TRBJ2-7, with D perhaps matching TRBD2 (5 bases). The CDR3 totals 14 residues. The V end was cut by 4 bases, the J end by 2 bases, with 13 bases between. CDR1 SGDLS and CDR2 YYNGEE come from the germline V gene. The chain's CDR3 is CASSSSLAAYEQYF. CDR3 sequence (DNA): TGTGCCAGCAGCTCCAGCCTAGCCGCCTACGAGCAGTACTTC.

J is TRBJ2-3 and V is TRBV5-5; 7 bases align to TRBD1. V lost 0 bases, J lost 8 bases, and 12 bases stayed unmatched. The CDR3 runs to 16 residues. Germline-derived CDR1 and CDR2 are SGHKS and YYEKEE (reference sequence). The CDR3 nucleotides are TGTGCCAGCAGCTTGGGAGCGAAGGTTGAGGGGGCTACGCAGTATTTT. Translating it yields CASSLGAKVEGATQYF.

CDR3 residues: CASSLVLDPNTDTQYF. The CDR3, as DNA: TGTGCCAGCAGCTTAGTTCTGGACCCGAACACAGATACGCAGTATTTT. This sequence joins TRBV13 and TRBJ2-3; D gene unclear. V gave up 1 base and J gave up 2 bases, with 13 bases separating them. The CDR3 has 16 amino acids. Germline values: CDR1 PRHDT, CDR2 FYEKMQ (reference sequence).

Written as DNA, the CDR3 is TGTGCCAGCAGTGACACAGACAGGGGCCAGCCCCAGCATTTT. Protein product: CASSDTDRGQPQHF. The genes are TRBV6-4 and TRBJ1-5, with TRBD1 matching over 8 bases. This CDR3 has 14 amino acids. From germline, CDR1 is MRHNA and CDR2 SNTAGT. The trim removed 2 bases at V and 7 bases at J, leaving 4 bases unmatched.

V is TRBV7-2 and J is TRBJ1-4, with TRBD1 matching 8 bases. Trimming cost V 1 base and J 8 bases; bases outside gene matches: 15. Germline CDR1 is SGHTA and CDR2 is FQGNSA. The CDR3 is 18 amino acids. The CDR3 sequence: CASSLVGQGGRRGEKLFF. The CDR3 nucleotides read TGTGCCAGCAGCTTAGTAGGACAGGGAGGTCGGCGGGGCGAAAAACTGTTTTTT.

The rearrangement uses TRBV27 and TRBJ2-1; 12 positions match TRBD2. J gave up 7 bases and V 6 bases, and 7 bases lay outside the gene matches. From germline, CDR1 is MNHEY and CDR2 SMNVEV (reference sequence). The CDR3 is made up of 15 amino acids. In DNA, the CDR3 is TGTGCCAGCAGGACAAGACTAGCGGGAGAGAATGAGCAGTTCTTC. It yields the protein CASRTRLAGENEQFF.

This chain uses TRBV27 with TRBJ2-1, with 14 bases lining up with TRBD2. The germline V gene has CDR1 MNHEY and CDR2 SMNVEV (reference sequence). The V and J ends lost 5 bases and 3 bases, in that order; junction bases with no gene match: 9. The CDR3 consists of 18 residues. Written as DNA, the CDR3 is TGTGCCAGCAGTCCCCGCGGGACTAGCGGGAGAATCTACAATGAGCAGTTCTTC. This gives the protein CASSPRGTSGRIYNEQFF.

The gene calls are TRBV9 and TRBJ1-2; D gene unclear. Germline values: CDR1 SGDLS, CDR2 YYNGEE. V lost 4 bases, J lost 2 bases, and 9 bases lay in between. The CDR3 covers 13 residues. The CDR3 DNA follows: TGTGCCAGCAGCCCTCCCGGAAACTATGGCTACACCTTC. Encoded protein: CASSPPGNYGYTF.

The chain recombines TRBV9 with TRBJ1-2; D might be TRBD1 (5 bases). The CDR3 extends over 13 amino acids. With 1 base removed from V and 1 base from J, the gap between germline ends came to 5 bases. Germline loops: CDR1 SGDLS, CDR2 YYNGEE. CDR3 in amino acids: CASSVQGNYGYTF. CDR3 sequence (DNA): TGTGCCAGCAGCGTACAGGGTAACTATGGCTACACCTTC.

This chain links TRBV4-1 with TRBJ2-1; TRBD1 aligns across 10 bases. The CDR3 consists of 15 residues. V was pared by 3 bases and J by 9 bases, with 8 bases of the junction left unmatched. Germline V gives CDR1 MGHRA, CDR2 YSYEKL. The CDR3 coding sequence is TGCGCCAGCAGCCACCCCGGGACAGGGGAGGGTGAGCAGTTCTTC. Translation gives CASSHPGTGEGEQFF.

The V gene is TRBV2, the J gene TRBJ1-1, with D perhaps TRBD1 (5 bases). Looked up from germline, CDR1 is SNHLY and CDR2 is FYNNEI. This CDR3 comprises 14 residues. The V gene lost 6 bases and the J gene lost 4 bases, with 15 bases spanning the gap. The CDR3 DNA follows: TGTGCCAGCAGAGCCGGGACCGCGAGCACTGAAGCTTTCTTT. It is translated as CASRAGTASTEAFF.

Concerning this clone itself: Other DNA sequences in this specimen translate into the identical CDR3. This sequence joins TRBV20-1 and TRBJ1-1; a weak D match, TRBD1 (5 bases). Germline V gene lookup returns CDR1 DFQATT and CDR2 SNEGSKA (reference sequence). V gave up 3 bases and J gave up 7 bases, with 9 bases separating them. The CDR3 covers 11 residues. CDR3 protein: CSARGGDEAFF. The CDR3 nucleotides read TGCAGTGCTAGGGGAGGGGATGAAGCTTTCTTT.

This clone came up once. This chain joins TRBV11-2 and TRBJ2-2; no firm D call. V lost 7 bases and J 3 bases, leaving 9 bases between the germline ends. In germline, CDR1 is SGHAT, CDR2 FQNNGV. The CDR3 length is 13 residues. This chain's CDR3 is CASKPPDTGELFF. Here the CDR3 DNA reads TGTGCCAGCAAGCCCCCCGACACCGGGGAGCTGTTTTTT.

V gene TRBV28 combines with J gene TRBJ2-5, with 10 bases fitting TRBD2. CDR3 length: 15 amino acids. The germline CDR1 and CDR2 sequences are MDHEN and SYDVKM. The V segment lost 5 bases and the J segment 5 bases; nucleotides outside the gene matches: 8. The CDR3 bases are TGTGCCAGCAGTGAGAGCGGGAGGGCCGAGGAGACCCAGTACTTC. This encodes CASSESGRAEETQYF.

This chain joins TRBV5-5 and TRBJ2-2; D remains ambiguous. CDR3 length: 14 residues. The V gene's germline CDR1 is SGHKS and CDR2 YYEKEE (reference sequence). V was clipped by 6 bases and J by 0 bases, with 9 bases between them. This CDR3 is CASKLTANTGELFF. In nucleotides, the CDR3 is TGTGCCAGCAAATTAACGGCGAACACCGGGGAGCTGTTTTTT.

This sequence joins TRBV9 and TRBJ2-3; 8 bases agree with TRBD2. The length of the CDR3 is 15 residues. Trimming took 2 bases from V and 3 from J; bases not matched to a gene: 5. In germline, CDR1 is SGDLS, CDR2 YYNGEE. The CDR3 region has the DNA TGTGCCAGCAGCGTCGGGGGGGTTAGGACAGATACGCAGTATTTT. Its translation: CASSVGGVRTDTQYF.

The sample holds one count of this clone. The chain has TRBV6-1 and TRBJ2-6; D not certain. This CDR3 spans 14 amino acids. The ends were cut back, 4 bases at V and 2 bases at J, with 6 bases in the middle. The germline gives CDR1 MNHNS, CDR2 SASEGT. CDR3 in DNA: TGTGCCAGCAGTGTGTACCCTGGGGCCAACGTCCTGACTTTC. Its translation is CASSVYPGANVLTF.

The chain joins TRBV19 to TRBJ2-1; 10 nucleotides line up with TRBD1. This CDR3 spans 15 amino acids. V lost 5 bases, J lost 3 bases, and 4 bases stayed unmatched. In germline, CDR1 is LNHDA, CDR2 SQIVND (reference sequence). CDR3 sequence reads: CASSPRTGGYNEQFF. CDR3 DNA sequence: TGTGCCAGTAGTCCCCGGACAGGGGGCTACAATGAGCAGTTCTTC.

This clone was seen just once. The chain is built from TRBV29-1 and TRBJ1-2, with TRBD1 identical over 7 bases. CDR1 and CDR2 (germline): SQVTM, ANQGSEA. Unmatched junction bases numbered 13, after V lost 7 bases and J lost 2 bases. The CDR3 is 15 amino acids. The CDR3 DNA follows: TGCAGCGCGAATAATAAAGGGGGCGCAAACTATGGCTACACCTTC. Residues: CSANNKGGANYGYTF.